A single sample gave rise to the 32 T cell receptor beta chains below, sequenced in a study of OX40 agonist ivuxolimab in advanced cancers. Assay used: immunoSEQ multiplex PCR; TCRdb lists only in-frame clones, some missing. The sample has some 50,000 clones; more than 80% are singletons. Sequencing used CD4+ or CD8+ T cells sorted from blood, obtained in a trial of the OX40 agonist ivuxolimab. All receptors derive from an adult with an advanced solid tumor such as melanoma, head and neck, liver or kidney cancer.

The rearrangement links TRBV25-1 to TRBJ2-6; weak D call: TRBD2 (6 bases). Germline V lookup: CDR1 MGHDK, CDR2 SYGVNS. Between the trimmed V and J ends, which lost 6 bases and 0 bases, there was a span of 12 bases. The CDR3 totals 16 residues. CDR3 nucleotides: TGTGCCAGCAGACCTGGGGGAGGCTCTGGGGCCAACGTCCTGACTTTC. Translated, it gives CASRPGGGSGANVLTF.

This rearrangement joins TRBV29-1 to TRBJ2-6; 7 bases match TRBD2. V shed 8 bases, J shed 4 bases, and the junction held 8 bases outside the gene matches. Per the germline V gene, CDR1 is SQVTM and CDR2 is ANQGSEA. The CDR3 totals 14 residues. CDR3 in DNA: TGCAGCTTCTCCGGGGGGAAAGGGGCCAACGTCCTGACTTTC. Protein product: CSFSGGKGANVLTF. The variable domain in full, with the rest retrieved from reference TRBV29-1 and TRBJ2-6, is SAVISQKPSRDICQRGTSLTIQCQVDSQVTMMFWYRQQPGQSLTLIATANQGSEATYESGFVIDKFPISRPNLTFSTLTVSNMSPEDSSIYLCSFSGGKGANVLTFGAGSRLTVL.

CDR3 amino acids: CASSEFASGTSEYNEQFF. CDR3 DNA: TGTGCCAGCAGTGAGTTTGCGTCCGGGACTAGCGAGTACAATGAGCAGTTCTTC. The genes are TRBV25-1 and TRBJ2-1, with 10 bases identical to TRBD2. CDR3 length equals 18 residues. Germline CDR1 reads MGHDK; CDR2 reads SYGVNS. V was pared by 3 bases and J by 4 bases, with 12 bases of the junction left unmatched.

The gene calls are TRBV7-2 and TRBJ2-7; weak D call: TRBD1 (5 bases). Germline V lookup: CDR1 SGHTA, CDR2 FQGNSA. Trimming cost V 5 bases and J 6 bases, with 23 bases left between them. The CDR3 spans 16 residues. The CDR3 DNA sequence: TGTGCCAGCAGCCCCGCCGCGAATAGGGGTGTTAGCGAGCAGTACTTC. Translation gives CASSPAANRGVSEQYF.

The chain has TRBV15 and TRBJ2-7, with TRBD2 matching over 7 bases. The ends lost 0 bases at V and 3 bases at J; junction bases unmatched: 2. This CDR3 has 14 residues. Germline CDR1 reads LNHNV; CDR2 reads YYDKDF (reference sequence). CDR3 residues: CATSREGGFYEQYF. CDR3 coding DNA: TGTGCCACCAGCAGAGAGGGAGGGTTCTACGAGCAGTACTTC.

J is TRBJ2-6 and V is TRBV6-1; D is possibly TRBD1 or TRBD2 (6 bases each). There are 19 residues in the CDR3. The germline gives CDR1 MNHNS, CDR2 SASEGT. V dropped 3 bases and J dropped 5 bases, with 23 bases sitting between them. This CDR3 reads CASSDTVLRRGVWANVLTF. Written as DNA, the CDR3 is TGTGCCAGCAGTGACACCGTTTTAAGAAGGGGGGTCTGGGCCAACGTCCTGACTTTC.

The chain is built from TRBV6-6 and TRBJ1-4; TRBD1 is a possible D gene (5 bases). This CDR3 spans 15 amino acids. Germline V gives CDR1 MNHNY, CDR2 SVGAGI (reference sequence). V was cut by 0 bases and J by 5 bases, with 10 bases left in between. In DNA form, the CDR3 reads TGTGCCAGCAGTTACTCGGACCGGACAAATGAAAAACTGTTTTTT. Its translation: CASSYSDRTNEKLFF.

This clone was counted once. The chain joins TRBV9 to TRBJ1-2; D possibly corresponds to TRBD1 (6 bases). The CDR3 totals 15 residues. From germline, CDR1 is SGDLS and CDR2 YYNGEE. V shed 3 bases and J shed 4 bases, with 16 bases lying between them. The CDR3 sequence is CASSGEGAGAYGYTF. The DNA of the CDR3 is TGTGCCAGCAGCGGTGAAGGGGCGGGGGCCTATGGCTACACCTTC.

The chain combines TRBV12-5 with TRBJ2-1; TRBD2 matches 14 bases. V gave up 5 bases and J gave up 9 bases; unmatched junction bases: 12. The germline V gene has CDR1 LGHNT and CDR2 FRNRAP. CDR3 size: 17 residues. CDR3 in DNA: TGTGCTAGTGGTAACAGGACTAGCGGGAGGCCCGGGGGTGAGCAGTTCTTC. As protein: CASGNRTSGRPGGEQFF.

The gene calls are TRBV19 and TRBJ2-3; D is unresolved. The length of the CDR3 is 14 residues. CDR1 is LNHDA, CDR2 SQIVND, per germline (reference sequence). Trimming stripped 3 bases from V and 4 bases from J, with 11 bases between. DNA of the CDR3: TGTGCCAGTAGTATTTACCCCGCCGCAGATACGCAGTATTTT. Encoded protein: CASSIYPAADTQYF.

The rearrangement joins TRBV30 to TRBJ2-5; D unclear. Looked up from germline, CDR1 is GTSNPN and CDR2 is SVGIG (reference sequence). The V end lost 1 base, the J end lost 0 bases, and 6 bases lay between the germline ends. CDR3 length equals 13 residues. CDR3 in DNA: TGTGCCTGGAGTGGCAAGTACCAAGAGACCCAGTACTTC. As protein: CAWSGKYQETQYF.

The V and J genes are TRBV2 and TRBJ2-2; D is undetermined. Germline CDR1 SNHLY, CDR2 FYNNEI. CDR3 length equals 14 residues. V was pared by 1 base and J by 4 bases, with 7 bases between. The CDR3 sequence is CASSEERRTGELFF. The CDR3 DNA sequence: TGTGCCAGCAGTGAAGAGCGACGCACCGGGGAGCTGTTTTTT.

The V call is TRBV10-3, the J call TRBJ2-5; no reliable D call. V dropped 0 bases and J dropped 4 bases, with 9 bases sitting between them. This CDR3 spans 14 amino acids. Germline V gives CDR1 ENHRY, CDR2 SYGVKD. This chain's CDR3 is CAISESGRSETQYF. The CDR3 DNA follows: TGTGCCATCAGTGAGTCTGGCAGATCAGAGACCCAGTACTTC.

This chain connects TRBV10-3 to TRBJ1-1, with 8 bases identical to TRBD1. The V and J ends lost 10 bases and 1 base, in that order; junction bases with no gene match: 5. From germline, CDR1 is ENHRY and CDR2 SYGVKD. There are 13 residues in the CDR3. CDR3 sequence reads: CATGQGANTEAFF. The CDR3 DNA follows: TGTGCCACCGGACAGGGTGCGAACACTGAAGCTTTCTTT.

The chain joins TRBV6-5 to TRBJ1-4, with 9 bases lining up with TRBD1. CDR3 length equals 14 residues. The V and J ends lost 5 bases and 12 bases, in that order; junction bases with no gene match: 10. Germline V lookup: CDR1 MNHEY, CDR2 SVGAGI. The CDR3 sequence is CASSPRTGDGELFF. The CDR3 DNA reads TGTGCCAGCAGTCCCCGGACAGGGGACGGGGAACTGTTTTTT.

The V gene is TRBV7-2, the J gene TRBJ2-2; D may be TRBD2 (5 bases). The germline V gene encodes CDR1 SGHTA and CDR2 FQGNSA. Trimming stripped 0 bases from V and 0 bases from J, with 8 bases between. The CDR3 covers 16 residues. The CDR3 bases are TGTGCCAGCAGCTTAGCGCGGGTAGCGAACACCGGGGAGCTGTTTTTT. Protein product: CASSLARVANTGELFF.

V usage is TRBV5-1 and J usage is TRBJ1-4; 9 nucleotides agree with TRBD1. Germline values: CDR1 SGHRS, CDR2 YFSETQ. The CDR3 extends over 14 amino acids. Unmatched junction bases numbered 5, after V lost 4 bases and J lost 7 bases. The CDR3 reads CASSPTGGGEKLFF. The CDR3 DNA reads as TGCGCCAGCAGCCCGACAGGGGGAGGTGAAAAACTGTTTTTT.

This clone came up a few times. This chain connects TRBV7-9 to TRBJ2-7, with unresolved D. CDR3 length: 12 residues. Germline V gene data show CDR1 as SEHNR and CDR2 as FQNEAQ (reference sequence). Between the trimmed V and J ends, which lost 3 bases and 0 bases, there was a span of 3 bases. CDR3 sequence: CASSFSSYEQYF. The CDR3 coding sequence is TGTGCCAGCAGCTTTAGCTCCTACGAGCAGTACTTC.

The V and J genes are TRBV19 and TRBJ1-1; weak D call: TRBD1 (5 bases). CDR1 and CDR2 (germline): LNHDA, SQIVND (reference sequence). The CDR3 covers 14 residues. Deletions cut 2 bases from V and 0 bases from J, with 7 bases between. The CDR3: CASSISRVNTEAFF. The CDR3 DNA is TGTGCCAGTAGTATAAGCAGGGTGAACACTGAAGCTTTCTTT.

The CDR3 is CASSDLGTGMEQYF. CDR3 sequence (DNA): TGTGCCAGCAGTGACTTAGGGACAGGGATGGAGCAGTACTTC. The V call is TRBV25-1, the J call TRBJ2-7; 9 nucleotides match TRBD1. CDR3 length: 14 amino acids. The germline V gene has CDR1 MGHDK and CDR2 SYGVNS. V dropped 3 bases and J dropped 7; count of bases not matched to a gene: 7.

The chain recombines TRBV30 with TRBJ1-5; D remains ambiguous. Between the trimmed V and J ends, which lost 2 bases and 3 bases, there was a span of 8 bases. Germline V gene lookup returns CDR1 GTSNPN and CDR2 SVGIG (reference sequence). CDR3 length: 13 amino acids. The CDR3 here is CAWSLGNNQPQHF. Here the CDR3 DNA reads TGTGCCTGGAGTCTAGGGAACAATCAGCCCCAGCATTTT.

This chain links TRBV29-1 with TRBJ1-2; tentative D call: TRBD1 (6 bases). Germline CDR1 SQVTM, CDR2 ANQGSEA. Trimming took off 4 bases at V and 8 bases at J, with 11 bases between the two ends. This CDR3 has 11 residues. The CDR3 is CSVARDMGYTF. The CDR3 bases are TGCAGCGTTGCCAGGGACATGGGCTACACCTTC.

On this clone itself: One junction end does not reproduce the germline sequence, and a read error may be involved. The chain combines TRBV5-8 with TRBJ1-2, with D unresolved. Germline CDR1 and CDR2: SGHTS and YDEGEE. The CDR3 has 12 residues. The DNA for the CDR3 is TGTGCCAGCACCTTGGTGAACAGCCCCTACACCTTC. Protein product: CASTLVNSPYTF.

The chain carries TRBV21-1 and TRBJ2-7; the listed D gene, TRBD2, was not tested against the DNA. TRBV21-1 is designated a pseudogene. The CDR3 spans 17 residues. The DNA of the CDR3 is TGTGCCAGCAGCAAAGCGCTTAAGTGGGAGAGGAGCTACGAGCAGTACTTC. Residues: CASSKALKWERSYEQYF.

The rearrangement links TRBV5-4 to TRBJ2-5; D may be TRBD1 (6 bases). The CDR3 covers 14 residues. Trimming removed 1 base from V and 2 bases from J, with 9 bases in between. Germline assignment: CDR1 SGHNT and CDR2 YYREEE (reference sequence). CDR3 loop: CASSLRQVQETQYF. As DNA, the CDR3 is TGTGCCAGCAGCTTGCGACAGGTACAAGAGACCCAGTACTTC.

V is TRBV19 and J is TRBJ2-1; TRBD1 is a possible D gene (6 bases). Trimming removed 3 bases from V and 12 bases from J, with 15 bases in between. The germline gives CDR1 LNHDA, CDR2 SQIVND (reference sequence). The CDR3 spans 13 residues. The CDR3 DNA follows: TGTGCCAGTAGTATCTCGGCAGGGGAATGGCAGTTCTTC. This codes for CASSISAGEWQFF.

The chain is built from TRBV19 and TRBJ1-5; 7 positions agree with TRBD1. Germline V lookup: CDR1 LNHDA, CDR2 SQIVND (reference sequence). The ends lost 8 bases at V and 2 bases at J; junction bases unmatched: 9. This CDR3 spans 15 amino acids. The CDR3 DNA follows: TGTGCCAGTCGGGACAGACGGGGAGGCAATCAGCCCCAGCATTTT. The encoded protein is CASRDRRGGNQPQHF.

The rearrangement uses TRBV6-1 and TRBJ1-1; 11 bases fit TRBD1. Germline assignment: CDR1 MNHNS and CDR2 SASEGT. The CDR3 loop spans 15 amino acids. V was clipped by 2 bases and J by 4 bases; unmatched bases: 3. CDR3 nucleotides: TGTGCCAGCAGTGAAAGCGGGACAGGGGGCACTGAAGCTTTCTTT. This gives the protein CASSESGTGGTEAFF.

J is TRBJ2-1 and V is TRBV6-4; 9 nucleotides match TRBD2. V shed 5 bases and J 10 bases; nucleotides not matched to a gene: 3. Germline V gene data show CDR1 as MRHNA and CDR2 as SNTAGT. The CDR3 totals 12 residues. CDR3 loop: CASSNLAGEQFF. The CDR3 region has the DNA TGTGCCAGCAGTAACCTAGCGGGAGAGCAGTTCTTC.

The gene calls are TRBV6-1 and TRBJ1-2, with TRBD1 as a possible D gene (5 bases). CDR1 and CDR2 (germline): MNHNS, SASEGT. The CDR3 covers 14 residues. V was shortened by 9 bases and J by 4 bases, with 18 bases between the two germline ends. CDR3 in DNA: TGTGCCAGTTCCCGGGACCACGAGGGCTATGGCTACACCTTC. Translated, it gives CASSRDHEGYGYTF.

The chain joins TRBV7-9 to TRBJ1-6, with D possibly TRBD1 on 5 matching bases. The length of the CDR3 is 17 residues. Germline CDR1 and CDR2: SEHNR and FQNEAQ (reference sequence). Trimming stripped 5 bases from V and 9 bases from J, with 23 bases between. CDR3 coding DNA: TGTGCCAGCAGCCTAACGGGGACCCTGGGTATGGGTTCACCCCTCCACTTT. The encoded protein is CASSLTGTLGMGSPLHF.

This rearrangement joins TRBV16 to TRBJ2-1; 8 bases align to TRBD2. This CDR3 has 15 amino acids. The V segment lost 4 bases and the J segment 7 bases; nucleotides outside the gene matches: 9. Germline CDR1 is KGHSY and CDR2 is FQNENV. In DNA, the CDR3 is TGTGCCAGCAGCCCGCCGGGAGGGTTTAGGAATGAGCAGTTCTTC. This codes for CASSPPGGFRNEQFF.